This section outlines one T cell receptor beta chain sequence together with its context. The sample belongs to a study of low-dose radiotherapy and immunotherapy resistance in tumors. Study-level background: Each fraction for Cohort 1 was 0.5 Gy, given every 2 weeks, and the total came to 6.5 Gy. Given every two weeks, intravenous cyclophosphamide 200 mg/m2 preceded radiation and immunotherapy by one day. Daily intake of oral aspirin 300 mg by patients lasted four cycles and began on cycle 1 day 1.

The trim removed 6 bases at V and 6 bases at J, leaving 4 bases unmatched. The CDR3 consists of 13 residues. Germline V lookup: CDR1 MNHNY, CDR2 SVGAGI (reference sequence). This sample's time point: after trial treatment. The treatment is: LDRT plus nivolumab, ipilimumab, low-dose cyclophosphamide and aspirin (RACIN trial). Covering alpha and beta chains, TRAV- and TRBV-specific primers were used for the first-strand cDNA. A roughly 21-cycle PCR with a constant-region primer and V-primer adapter amplified TCRs. TCRdb re-called the reads through MiXCR, storing one row per CDR3 protein. The sample lists tens of thousands of distinct CDR3 sequences, about 17% seen once, with roughly 1.4% in the top ten.

This material consisted of PBMCs, taken after low-dose radiotherapy plus immunotherapy. The receptor comes from a male donor with prostate cancer. The V call is TRBV6-6, the J call TRBJ2-2; 7 positions agree with TRBD1. CDR3 nucleotides: TGTGCCAGCAGGCCCACAGGGGCCGGGGAGCTGTTTTTT. Translation gives CASRPTGAGELFF.